This T cell receptor beta chain was observed in a study of tumor and adjacent non-tumor tissue in lung cancer. Study-level information: Histology: about twelve adenocarcinoma, a couple of squamous cell carcinoma, 1 small cell lung cancer. Whole-study findings and limits: TCR diversity was significantly greater in tumor than normal lung tissue. Top 100 clones took a larger repertoire share in normal lung.

A modified ARM-PCR protocol with three rounds of nested PCR amplified TCRbeta. TCRdb itself ran the multiplex PCR reads through MiXCR, one entry per CDR3 protein. The repertoire holds under 150,000 distinct CDR3 sequences, with around 67% as singletons. No cell sorting was done before RNA was extracted from the tissue. Chemotherapy-naive patients with new lung cancer underwent thoracic surgery in China, August–late 2014. As for this clonotype: The antigen is undetermined.

CDR1 and CDR2 from the germline V gene are DFQATT and SNEGSKA (reference sequence). Deletions cut 0 bases from V and 2 bases from J, with 17 bases between. This CDR3 has 17 residues. The sequence was obtained from a man aged 55 to 69 with small cell lung cancer. J is TRBJ1-5 and V is TRBV20-1, with D unclear. Material: lung tumor tissue. In DNA form, the CDR3 reads TGCAGTGCTAGAGAGCCTGGTAGTCGGGCACGCAATCAGCCCCAGCATTTT. Amino acids: CSAREPGSRARNQPQHF.